What follows are 31 T cell receptor beta chains derived from one specimen sequenced in a study of tumor-infiltrating lymphocytes in primary liver carcinoma. RNA and DNA were co-extracted from about 19-30 mg of unsorted bulk tissue. Starting from 500 ng of total RNA, TCR beta cDNA was produced with a primer in the constant region. ARM-PCR was slightly modified, and three nested multiplex PCR rounds with it gave rise to the TCR beta libraries. Each of the first two PCR rounds ran roughly 10 cycles with TRBV1-TRBV30 forward and C-beta reverse primers. TCRdb called the multiplex PCR reads again in MiXCR, with one record for every CDR3 protein. The table shows roughly 24,000 distinct CDR3 sequences, with roughly three quarters occurring only once. The sample taken for sequencing was liver tumor tissue from sampling region 5. The subset is: tumor region T5, tumor centre. These receptors all stem from a woman in her twenties or thirties with primary liver carcinoma and hepatitis B virus infection.

Worth noting for this clonotype: This may come from a read error, since a much larger clone is one base off. This chain links TRBV11-2 with TRBJ1-1; D ambiguous. The CDR3 totals 13 residues. Germline V lookup: CDR1 SGHAT, CDR2 FQNNGV. CDR3 coding DNA: TGTGCCAGTAGCTACGAGGGTGGCACTGAAGCTCTCTTT. This translates into CASSYEGGTEALF.

This clonotype turned up a few times. This chain joins TRBV14 and TRBJ1-1, with no clear D. This CDR3 is built from 15 residues. Between the trimmed V and J ends, which lost 1 base and 4 bases, there was a span of 13 bases. Looked up from germline, CDR1 is SGHDN and CDR2 is FVKESK. The CDR3 bases are TGTGCCAGCAGCCAAGGTCGAGCCAAGGTCACTGAAGCTTTCTTT. Translated: CASSQGRAKVTEAFF. Full variable domain (rest looked up from reference TRBV14 and TRBJ1-1): EAGVTQFPSHSVIEKGQTVTLRCDPISGHDNLYWYRRVMGKEIKFLLHFVKESKQDESGMPNNRFLAERTGGTYSTLKVQPAELEDSGVYFCASSQGRAKVTEAFFGQGTRLTVV.

This clonotype occurred a few times. The chain recombines TRBV6-6 with TRBJ2-7, with TRBD1 identical over 9 bases. The trim removed 7 bases at V and 6 bases at J, leaving 7 bases unmatched. CDR3 length: 13 residues. Germline CDR1 and CDR2: MNHNY and SVGAGI (reference sequence). The CDR3, as DNA: TGTGCCAGCAATCGGGACAGGGCTTGCGAGCAGTACTTC. Amino acid sequence: CASNRDRACEQYF.

For this clonotype: An end of the junction differs from the germline gene, which may be a read error. The CDR3 is CASGQSVWLGDPDDTQYF. CDR3 nucleotide sequence: TGTGCCAGCGGTCAGTCGGTCTGGCTGGGTGATCCCGATGATACGCAGTATTTT. The rearrangement links TRBV4-3 to TRBJ2-3; a weak D match, TRBD2 (5 bases). Germline-derived CDR1 and CDR2 are LGHNA and YSLEER. CDR3 length: 18 residues.

As regards this clonotype: The junction departs from the called germline gene at one end, perhaps through a read error. The rearrangement links TRBV28 to TRBJ2-1; D may be TRBD1 (6 bases). The CDR3 runs to 15 residues. The germline CDR1 and CDR2 sequences are MDHEN and SYDVKM. The CDR3 nucleotides are TGTGCCAGCAGTCTGGGGGCCAGCTCATACAATGAGCGGTTCTTC. Translating it yields CASSLGASSYNERFF.

The genes are TRBV12-3 or TRBV12-4 and TRBJ2-1; 11 bases align to TRBD2. The CDR3 runs to 15 residues. CDR3 in DNA: TGTACCAACAGCCTGTCCGGGACTAGCGGACTTGAACAGTTCTTC. Translated, it gives CTNSLSGTSGLEQFF.

Comment on this clonotype: The final CDR3 position lacks the conserved phenylalanine or tryptophan, pointing to a likely read error. The J gene is TRBJ2-1, the V gene TRBV10-3, with D maybe TRBD2 (5 bases). Per the germline V gene, CDR1 is ENHRY and CDR2 is SYGVKD. The CDR3 contains 14 residues. The CDR3 here is CAIGPTATRDDQFI. The CDR3 DNA reads TGTGCCATCGGTCCCACGGCGACCCGGGATGATCAGTTCATC.

About this clonotype: Relative to the germline gene, one junction end is altered; a read error may explain this. The rearrangement links TRBV28 to TRBJ2-7; D is perhaps TRBD1 (6 bases). Germline V gene data show CDR1 as MDHEN and CDR2 as SYDVKM. The CDR3 totals 15 residues. CDR3 nucleotides: TGTGCCAGCAGTTTGCACTCCCAGGGGTTTTACGAACAGTACTTC. Its translation is CASSLHSQGFYEQYF.

Remarks on this clonotype: One junction end does not reproduce the germline sequence, and a read error may be involved. The rearrangement links TRBV6-1 to TRBJ2-5, with TRBD2 identical over 13 bases. The germline CDR1 and CDR2 sequences are MNHNS and SASEGT. The CDR3 loop spans 19 amino acids. CDR3 amino acids: CASGEGQQGLAGIVETQYF. The DNA of the CDR3 is TGTGCCAGCGGTGAAGGTCAGCAGGGACTAGCGGGAATTGTTGAGACCCAGTACTTC.

In regard to this clonotype: No conserved phenylalanine or tryptophan is present at the end of the CDR3, so a read error is the likely explanation. Because the CDR3's place on the DNA is in doubt, the DNA is left out and the CDR3 is given as listed by TCRdb. V gene TRBV6-5 combines with J gene TRBJ1-1. The CDR3 contains 13 residues when both ends are counted. Per the germline V gene, CDR1 is MNHEY and CDR2 is SVGAGI. The CDR3: CASTEGAYTETFS.

For this clonotype: The conserved final phenylalanine or tryptophan is absent from the CDR3, which likely points to a read error. The DNA is left out, because the CDR3 cannot be placed on it with certainty; the CDR3 is given as TCRdb lists it. This sequence joins TRBV4-1 and TRBJ2-5; the tabulated D call, TRBD2, remains unverified against the DNA. The CDR3 spans 14 residues, counting both ends. Germline V gene data show CDR1 as MGHRA and CDR2 as YSYEKL. CDR3: CASSQEERAVTLYI.

The gene calls are TRBV6-6 and TRBJ2-1; D tentatively fits TRBD1 or TRBD2 (6 bases each). This CDR3 region has 13 residues. CDR1 and CDR2 from the germline V gene are MNHNY and SVGAGI (reference sequence). This CDR3 reads CVCGTPSDNEQFF. CDR3 bases: TGTGTCTGCGGGACACCCTCAGACAATGAGCAGTTCTTC.

As concerns this clonotype: This may arise from a read error, as a much more abundant clone is one base away. The V gene is TRBV7-2, the J gene TRBJ2-3, with unresolved D. The V end lost 3 bases, the J end lost 10 bases, and 14 bases lay between the germline ends. In germline, CDR1 is SGHTA, CDR2 FQGNSA. The CDR3 has 13 residues. Here the CDR3 reads CASSFTSLVSQYF. The CDR3 coding sequence is TGTGCCAGCAGCTTTACGTCCCTTGTGTCGCAGTATTTT.

This clonotype was observed many times. This rearrangement joins TRBV5-1 to TRBJ2-1, with TRBD1 matching over 9 bases. The CDR3 runs 15 residues. Germline V gene data show CDR1 as SGHRS and CDR2 as YFSETQ. Trimming removed 0 bases from V and 7 bases from J; junction bases left unmatched: 5. The DNA for the CDR3 is TGCGCCAGCAGCTTGGGGGACAGGGTTACAAATGAGCAGTTCTTC. It encodes CASSLGDRVTNEQFF.

The V gene is TRBV9, the J gene TRBJ2-2, with 8 bases matching TRBD2. From germline, CDR1 is SGDLS and CDR2 YYNGEE. This CDR3 contains 17 residues. Trimming at V came to 2 bases and at J to 12 bases, leaving 18 bases not matched to a gene. The CDR3 DNA is TGTGCCAGCAGCGTTAACCCGACAGGTGCGACGGGAGGGAAGCTGTTTTTT. Its translation: CASSVNPTGATGGKLFF.

Details on this clonotype: Since the CDR3 does not end with the conserved phenylalanine or tryptophan, this likely comes from a read error. J is TRBJ1-5 and V is TRBV12-3 or TRBV12-4; D is unresolved. The CDR3 length is 13 residues. The chain's CDR3 is CASNLTGNQPQHS. The CDR3 DNA reads as TGCGCCAGCAATCTAACTGGGAATCAGCCCCAGCATTCT.

As regards this clonotype: A much larger clone is a single base away; this may be a read error. The CDR3 DNA follows: TGCAGCGTTCGGAACAATTACAATCAGCCCCAGCATTTT. This codes for CSVRNNYNQPQHF. The V gene is TRBV29-1, the J gene TRBJ1-5; D is unclear. Trimming took 5 bases from V and 3 from J, leaving 11 bases between them. The CDR3 covers 13 residues. Germline V gene sequence: CDR1 SQVTM, CDR2 ANQGSEA. Variable domain in full (rest from reference TRBV29-1 and TRBJ1-5): SAVISQKPSRDICQRGTSLTIQCQVDSQVTMMFWYRQQPGQSLTLIATANQGSEATYESGFVIDKFPISRPNLTFSTLTVSNMSPEDSSIYLCSVRNNYNQPQHFGDGTRLSIL.

A word on this clonotype: With a much larger clone just one base away, this may be a read error. The CDR3 DNA sequence: TGCAGTGCCAGGGGTCTTTTGTGTCAGCCCCAGCATTTT. Translated: CSARGLLCQPQHF. This chain uses TRBV20-1 with TRBJ1-5; maybe TRBD1 (6 bases). CDR1 is DFQATT, CDR2 SNEGSKA, per germline (reference sequence). V shed 6 bases and J shed 6 bases, with 15 bases lying between them. The CDR3 runs to 13 residues.

On this clonotype itself: An end of the junction differs from the germline gene, which may be a read error. The CDR3 reads CSSSSGRGRTMSSYEQYF. The CDR3 DNA sequence: TGTTCCAGCAGCTCGGGTCGCGGTCGTACTATGAGTTCCTACGAGCAGTATTTC. V and J are TRBV7-8 and TRBJ2-7; D call uncertain. There are 18 residues in the CDR3. CDR1 is SGHVS and CDR2 is FQNEAQ in the germline V gene.

In regard to this clonotype: A junction end diverges from the germline sequence, so it may reflect a read error. Here the CDR3 DNA reads TGCACCAGCAGCCGAGCTGTGACGGTGGGTCACATTAGCTACGAGCAGTACTTC. Translated, it gives CTSSRAVTVGHISYEQYF. This sequence joins TRBV4-3 and TRBJ2-7; D remains unclear. This CDR3 comprises 18 residues. Germline assignment: CDR1 LGHNA and CDR2 YSLEER.

The chain recombines TRBV6-1 with TRBJ2-2, with no clear D. CDR1 and CDR2 from the germline V gene are MNHNS and SASEGT. The V end lost 4 bases, the J end lost 0 bases, and 21 bases lay between the germline ends. The CDR3 is made up of 19 amino acids. The CDR3 coding sequence is TGTGCCAGCAGTGGAACCCTTCCCGTGAGCGCCGCGAACACCGGGGAGCTGTTTTTT. This codes for CASSGTLPVSAANTGELFF.

Details on this clonotype: This could be a read error, since a much larger clone is one nucleotide away. The J gene is TRBJ2-7, the V gene TRBV6-1; D ambiguous. CDR3 length equals 13 residues. Trimming took 4 bases from V and 3 from J, leaving 10 bases between them. CDR1 MNHNS and CDR2 SASEGT come from the germline V gene. CDR3 in amino acids: CASSVWAFYEQYF. The CDR3 DNA reads TGTGCCAGCAGTGTATGGGCTTTCTACGAGCAGTACTTC.

By frequency in the sample, this clonotype is medium-sized. J is TRBJ2-1 and V is TRBV12-5; the match to TRBD2 covers 7 bases. The germline CDR1 and CDR2 sequences are LGHNT and FRNRAP. The CDR3 has 15 amino acids. After removal of 6 bases from V and 8 bases from J, the junction contained 13 bases not matched to a gene. CDR3 protein: CASGTGTTLMDEQFF. CDR3 bases: TGTGCTAGTGGGACCGGGACTACCCTTATGGATGAGCAGTTCTTC.

A word on this clonotype: At one boundary the junction diverges from the germline segment, which might be a read error. The rearrangement links TRBV4-3 to TRBJ1-2, with no clear D. Per the germline V gene, CDR1 is LGHNA and CDR2 is YSLEER. The CDR3 is 14 residues long. The CDR3 region is CASSAELEVYGFTF. The CDR3 nucleotides read TGCGCCAGCAGCGCTGAGTTGGAAGTCTATGGCTTCACCTTC.

This clonotype is medium-sized within its sample. This sequence joins TRBV12-3 or TRBV12-4 and TRBJ1-5, with no clear D. Trimming took off 1 base at V and 6 bases at J, with 7 bases between the two ends. The CDR3 runs 13 residues. CDR3 sequence (DNA): TGTGCCAGCAGTTTAGTTGGAAGTCAGCCCCAGCATTTT. Encoded protein: CASSLVGSQPQHF.

For this clonotype: The junction does not match germline at one end; this may be a read error. This sequence joins TRBV5-4 and TRBJ2-1; TRBD1 or TRBD2 may be the D gene (7 bases each). The CDR3 runs to 12 residues. Germline V lookup: CDR1 SGHNT, CDR2 YYREEE (reference sequence). CDR3 coding DNA: TGTGCCAGCAGTCAGGGGGGGAATGAGCGGTTCTTC. It yields the protein CASSQGGNERFF.

This clonotype was found many times. The rearrangement joins TRBV4-2 to TRBJ2-1, with 13 bases fitting TRBD2. Germline V lookup: CDR1 LGHNA, CDR2 YNFKEQ. This CDR3 contains 16 residues. After removal of 5 bases from V and 5 bases from J, the junction contained 6 bases not matched to a gene. Written as DNA, the CDR3 is TGTGCCAGCAGCGTAACCGGGACTAGCGGGGACAATGAGCAGTTCTTC. Its protein product is CASSVTGTSGDNEQFF.

This clonotype was observed once. The CDR3 does not close with the conserved phenylalanine or tryptophan, likely indicating a read error. The chain uses TRBV5-6 and TRBJ2-7; 8 bases are a match to TRBD1. The ends lost 2 bases at V and 10 bases at J; junction bases unmatched: 8. Germline loops: CDR1 SGHDT, CDR2 YYEEEE. The CDR3 runs 13 residues. In nucleotides, the CDR3 is TGTGCCAGCAGCTTACGGACAGGGCGATCACAGTACTTA. This sequence encodes CASSLRTGRSQYL.

Details on this clonotype: It may be a read error: a sequence one base away is much more abundant. This chain joins TRBV30 and TRBJ2-7; 8 nucleotides match TRBD1. Germline V gene data show CDR1 as GTSNPN and CDR2 as SVGIG (reference sequence). The CDR3 length is 16 residues. DNA of the CDR3: TGTGCCCGGAGGCCCACCGGACAGGGCTATCCCTACGAGGAGTACTTC. It is translated as CARRPTGQGYPYEEYF.

As to this clonotype: As the CDR3 is not closed by the conserved phenylalanine or tryptophan, this likely results from a read error. J is TRBJ2-2 and V is TRBV11-2, with D perhaps matching TRBD1 or TRBD2 (5 bases each). Germline-derived CDR1 and CDR2 are SGHAT and FQNNGV. This CDR3 spans 16 amino acids. The CDR3 region is CASSPDHQLNTGDLFL. The CDR3, as DNA: TGTGCCAGCAGCCCCGATCACCAATTGAACACCGGGGACCTGTTTCTT.

Points on this clonotype: The missing conserved phenylalanine or tryptophan at the end of this CDR3 makes a read error likely. The chain recombines TRBV6-1 with TRBJ2-2; D is perhaps TRBD1 or TRBD2 (6 bases each). Germline loops: CDR1 MNHNS, CDR2 SASEGT. CDR3 length: 19 amino acids. The CDR3 reads CASSETLPGGAASTGGLFL. As DNA, the CDR3 is TGTGCCAGCAGTGAAACCCTTCCCGGGGGCGCCGCGAGCACCGGGGGGCTGTTTCTT.